These 7 T cell receptor beta chains were sequenced from one sample in a study of T cell clones after liver transplantation. The protocol was immunoSEQ multiplex PCR, while the TCRdb copy is restricted to in-frame clones and leaves out a portion. There are more than 95,000 clones in the sample; 90% occur only once, and around 0.83% lies in the top ten. The source was CD4+ T cells from blood, collected 12 months after liver transplant. The receptors here all came from a human patient who received a liver transplant. Some T cells may have come from the graft donor.

The rearrangement uses TRBV14 and TRBJ1-1; D unresolved. The CDR3 runs 14 residues. Germline assignment: CDR1 SGHDN and CDR2 FVKESK. Trimming stripped 6 bases from V and 0 bases from J, with 11 bases between. CDR3 amino acids: CASSQTRLNTEAFF. CDR3 nucleotide sequence: TGTGCCAGCAGTCAAACGAGGCTGAACACTGAAGCTTTCTTT.

The sample holds one count of this clone. J is TRBJ1-2 and V is TRBV7-2; D remains ambiguous. V dropped 5 bases and J dropped 3 bases, with 19 bases sitting between them. This CDR3 has 16 residues. The germline CDR1 and CDR2 sequences are SGHTA and FQGNSA. CDR3 sequence (DNA): TGTGCCAGCAGCGTCGACCGCCCTGGAGGAGACTATGGCTACACCTTC. Translated, it gives CASSVDRPGGDYGYTF.

The chain employs TRBV6-1 and TRBJ2-7; D uncertain. This CDR3 spans 14 amino acids. Trimming removed 0 bases from V and 4 bases from J, with 10 bases in between. Germline V gene sequence: CDR1 MNHNS, CDR2 SASEGT. CDR3: CASSEAGSEYEQYF. In DNA, the CDR3 is TGTGCCAGCAGTGAAGCGGGGTCTGAGTACGAGCAGTACTTC.

The chain recombines TRBV28 with TRBJ2-7; D ambiguous. Germline CDR1 MDHEN, CDR2 SYDVKM. This CDR3 is built from 14 residues. Trimming left V 6 bases short and J 3 bases short, with 15 bases between. CDR3 residues: CASRYSLDNYEQYF. The CDR3 bases are TGTGCCAGCAGGTACAGCCTCGACAACTACGAGCAGTACTTC.

This clone appeared once. The V call is TRBV11-3, the J call TRBJ1-1; the match to TRBD1 covers 7 bases. The CDR3 loop spans 14 amino acids. CDR1 is SGHNT and CDR2 is YENEEA in the germline V gene. Germline trimming cut 5 bases from V and 5 bases from J; bases unmatched to any gene: 8. CDR3 sequence (DNA): TGTGCCAGCAGCCCGGGACAGCCAAGGACTGAAGCTTTCTTT. Encoded protein: CASSPGQPRTEAFF.

The CDR3 is CATSPVGGGAQFF. The CDR3 DNA reads as TGTGCCACCAGCCCAGTTGGAGGTGGGGCTCAGTTCTTC. The chain joins TRBV15 to TRBJ2-1; possibly TRBD1 or TRBD2 for D (5 bases each). Trimming took off 5 bases at V and 13 bases at J, with 18 bases between the two ends. The length of the CDR3 is 13 residues. Per the germline V gene, CDR1 is LNHNV and CDR2 is YYDKDF (reference sequence).

This chain connects TRBV5-8 to TRBJ2-5, with TRBD2 matching over 7 bases. J gave up 4 bases and V 5 bases, and 5 bases lay outside the gene matches. The CDR3 totals 13 residues. CDR1 is SGHTS and CDR2 is YDEGEE in the germline V gene. CDR3 DNA: TGTGCCAGCAGTATGACGGGGGGAGAGACCCAGTACTTC. It yields the protein CASSMTGGETQYF. Full variable domain (rest looked up from reference TRBV5-8 and TRBJ2-5): EAGVTQSPTHLIKTRGQQATLRCSPISGHTSVYWYQQALGLGLQFLLWYDEGEERNRGNFPPRFSGRQFPNYSSELNVNALELEDSALYLCASSMTGGETQYFGPGTRLLVL.